This T cell receptor beta chain emerged from a study of response to subunit inactivated influenza vaccine. Overall study findings and caveats: Researchers suggested that each seasonal influenza vaccination recruits few new T cells.

Deletions cut 4 bases from V and 6 bases from J, with 10 bases between. CDR3 length equals 13 residues. The V gene's germline CDR1 is LGHDT and CDR2 YNNKEL (reference sequence). A word on this clonotype: The antigen is undetermined. One base away lies a much larger clone, so this may be a sequencing read error.

Using its own MiXCR run on the RT-PCR reads, TCRdb lists one record per CDR3 protein. The data contain some 640,000 distinct CDR3 sequences, roughly 14% of them singletons. The receptor was derived from a man in his fifties who received an inactivated influenza vaccine. The sequencing used PBMCs from blood, collected about 14 days before vaccination. The chain has TRBV3-1 and TRBJ1-5; D ambiguous. CDR3: CASSPLPLQPQHF. The CDR3 DNA reads as TGTGCCAGCAGCCCATTACCCCTTCAGCCCCAGCATTTT.